A single sample is the source of the 14 T cell receptor beta chains below, sequenced in a study of human T cells and chemical hapten exposure. Indicated time point: patch test 3, about 24 weeks after DPC sensitization. Treatment meaning: therapeutic diphenylcyclopropenone sensitization with weekly scalp DPC. From the RACE reads, TCRdb called clonotypes with MiXCR, one entry per CDR3 protein. The sample has some 180,000 distinct CDR3 sequences, approximately 26% seen once; the top ten hold roughly 2.5%. The material was whole blood, obtained in connection with sensitization to the hapten diphenylcyclopropenone (DPC). These receptors were obtained from a woman in her thirties or forties with alopecia areata. Some clones in this sample may be carry-over from other donors' samples.

The table lists this clonotype with many counts. The chain recombines TRBV24-1 with TRBJ2-3, with D unclear. This CDR3 spans 16 amino acids. Trimming took 1 base from V and 1 from J, leaving 11 bases between them. The V gene's germline CDR1 is KGHDR and CDR2 SFDVKD. CDR3 loop: CATSDFKVFGTDTQYF. CDR3 nucleotides: TGTGCCACCAGTGATTTCAAGGTATTCGGCACAGATACGCAGTATTTT.

The table lists this clonotype with many counts. CDR3 DNA: TGCAGTGCTACCGCAGGGTCAGATCAGCCCCAGCATTTT. Translation gives CSATAGSDQPQHF. The V call is TRBV20-1, the J call TRBJ1-5, with D tentatively TRBD1 (5 bases). The CDR3 loop spans 13 amino acids. In germline, CDR1 is DFQATT, CDR2 SNEGSKA (reference sequence). Trimming took 4 bases from V and 5 from J, leaving 12 bases between them.

This clonotype appeared a few times. The V call is TRBV6-5, the J call TRBJ1-1; D not certain. Trimming cost V 5 bases and J 3 bases, with 13 bases left between them. This CDR3 has 14 amino acids. Germline values: CDR1 MNHEY, CDR2 SVGAGI. The chain's CDR3 is CASSKPGSYTEAFF. CDR3 DNA sequence: TGTGCCAGCAGTAAACCGGGCAGCTACACTGAAGCTTTCTTT.

V usage is TRBV28 and J usage is TRBJ2-2; 8 nucleotides align to TRBD2. The CDR3 is made up of 13 amino acids. From germline, CDR1 is MDHEN and CDR2 SYDVKM. In DNA, the CDR3 is TGTGCGTTACGGGGGGGCAACACCGGGGAGCTGTTTTTT. Translated, it gives CALRGGNTGELFF.

This clonotype turned up a few times. This chain connects TRBV6-5 to TRBJ2-7; maybe TRBD1 (5 bases). Germline assignment: CDR1 MNHEY and CDR2 SVGAGI. The V gene lost 4 bases and the J gene lost 2 bases, with 15 bases spanning the gap. CDR3 size: 15 residues. The DNA of the CDR3 is TGTGCCAGCAGTTCGCCTTGGGGCGGAACCTACGAGCAGTACTTC. This sequence encodes CASSSPWGGTYEQYF.

This chain uses TRBV4-2 with TRBJ2-7; possible D gene TRBD2, 6 bases. Looked up from germline, CDR1 is LGHNA and CDR2 is YNFKEQ. The CDR3 loop spans 19 amino acids. V gave up 2 bases and J gave up 0 bases, with 23 bases separating them. CDR3 nucleotide sequence: TGTGCCAGCAGCCAACCGCCCGGGACTTCTGATCATAACTCCTACGAGCAGTACTTC. This sequence encodes CASSQPPGTSDHNSYEQYF.

This chain connects TRBV7-2 to TRBJ1-6; 7 bases fit TRBD1. This CDR3 contains 14 residues. Germline-derived CDR1 and CDR2 are SGHTA and FQGNSA. After removal of 5 bases from V and 13 bases from J, the junction contained 11 bases not matched to a gene. Here the CDR3 DNA reads TGTGCCAGCAGCCCCCGATCGACAGGGATCCCCCTCCACTTT. It specifies CASSPRSTGIPLHF.

The chain combines TRBV20-1 with TRBJ1-3; the D is unclear. Germline V gives CDR1 DFQATT, CDR2 SNEGSKA (reference sequence). Trimming stripped 0 bases from V and 0 bases from J, with 9 bases between. The CDR3 runs 15 residues. As DNA, the CDR3 is TGCAGTGCTAGAGATGAGGTTAACTCTGGAAACACCATATATTTT. This codes for CSARDEVNSGNTIYF.

V is TRBV5-1 and J is TRBJ2-1; TRBD2 matches 8 bases. Germline V gene data show CDR1 as SGHRS and CDR2 as YFSETQ. This CDR3 comprises 15 residues. J lost 6 bases, V lost 2 bases, and 7 bases had no gene match. The CDR3 DNA sequence: TGCGCCAGCAGCTTCCTTAGCGGGGAAAGCAATGAGCAGTTCTTC. Translating gives CASSFLSGESNEQFF.

This chain links TRBV4-3 with TRBJ2-7, with D possibly TRBD1 on 5 matching bases. This CDR3 region has 14 residues. V was clipped by 0 bases and J by 5 bases, with 11 bases between them. Germline CDR1 LGHNA, CDR2 YSLEER. The CDR3, as DNA: TGCGCCAGCAGCCAAGACAGGGCACGGGACGAGCAGTACTTC. This encodes CASSQDRARDEQYF.

Only a few counts were recorded for this clonotype. The rearrangement joins TRBV29-1 to TRBJ1-5; D not certain. The germline gives CDR1 SQVTM, CDR2 ANQGSEA. There are 13 residues in the CDR3. The V end was cut by 5 bases, the J end by 2 bases, with 10 bases between. This chain's CDR3 is CSVNFAGNQPQHF. The CDR3 DNA reads TGCAGCGTTAATTTTGCGGGCAATCAGCCCCAGCATTTT.

The V call is TRBV27, the J call TRBJ2-5; 8 bases match TRBD1. The CDR3 sequence is 14 residues long. Germline assignment: CDR1 MNHEY and CDR2 SMNVEV (reference sequence). V lost 3 bases and J lost 7; bases outside the gene matches: 7. The CDR3 bases are TGTGCCAGCAGTTTGGCCAGGGGGCAGGGGACCCAGTACTTC. It encodes CASSLARGQGTQYF.

The rearrangement links TRBV28 to TRBJ2-4; 8 bases align to TRBD1. The CDR3 has 15 residues. Germline CDR1 MDHEN, CDR2 SYDVKM. V lost 2 bases and J lost 4; bases outside the gene matches: 4. CDR3 sequence (DNA): TGTGCCAGCAGTTTAATTGGACAGGGTAAAAACATTCAGTACTTC. Its translation: CASSLIGQGKNIQYF.

The table lists this clonotype with a few counts. The genes are TRBV3-1 and TRBJ1-2; D uncertain. The CDR3 is 13 residues long. Germline CDR1 is LGHDT and CDR2 is YNNKEL (reference sequence). The V end was cut by 4 bases, the J end by 0 bases, with 6 bases between. CDR3 amino acids: CASSPTPNYGYTF. The CDR3 coding sequence is TGTGCCAGCAGCCCAACACCTAACTATGGCTACACCTTC.